The 9 T cell receptor beta chains below come from one sample, sequenced in a study of T cells expressing NK-cell markers. TCRdb re-called the 5' RACE reads and gives one entry per CDR3 protein, without DNA. The repertoire table contains around 100,000 distinct CDR3 sequences. Sequencing was performed on blood T cells: a sorted CD56 or NKG2C T cell subset, CD4+ or CD8+ T cells, or bulk PBMC T cells (not recorded which). The receptors come from a woman aged 18 to 75 in good health.

V and J are TRBV7-2 and TRBJ2-7; lacking DNA, the TRBD2 call made by TCRdb goes unchecked. Germline V CDR1 and CDR2: SGHTA, FQGNSA. The length of the CDR3 is 14 residues. CDR3 sequence: CASSLTSESYEQYF.

V gene TRBV9 combines with J gene TRBJ2-1; no DNA is available, so the TRBD2 call from TCRdb remains unchecked. The CDR3 sequence is 14 residues long. From germline, CDR1 is SGDLS and CDR2 YYNGEE. The CDR3 spells CASTIGTSVNEQFF.

V is TRBV7-2 and J is TRBJ1-2; TCRdb outputs TRBD1, but without DNA this stays unchecked. The germline gives CDR1 SGHTA, CDR2 FQGNSA. The CDR3 is 13 amino acids. CDR3 sequence: CASSPLDSYGYTF.

The chain uses TRBV24-1 and TRBJ2-1; with no DNA, the TCRdb D assignment of TRBD2 cannot be verified. This CDR3 comprises 14 residues. The germline V gene has CDR1 KGHDR and CDR2 SFDVKD. CDR3 region: CATSDFAGANEQFF.

The V gene is TRBV4-3, the J gene TRBJ2-1; TCRdb picks TRBD2, but there is no DNA to check that call. Germline V gene data show CDR1 as LGHNA and CDR2 as YSLEER. This CDR3 spans 15 amino acids. The chain's CDR3 is CASSPTSGRDYEQFF.

The chain joins TRBV15 to TRBJ2-3; TCRdb's assignment of TRBD2 cannot be checked, as there is no DNA. This CDR3 is 16 amino acids long. Per the germline V gene, CDR1 is LNHNV and CDR2 is YYDKDF (reference sequence). CDR3 loop: CATSRDGGRETDTQYF.

V gene TRBV11-1 combines with J gene TRBJ2-1; the TRBD1 assignment by TCRdb is unverifiable without DNA. CDR1 and CDR2 from the germline V gene are SGHAT and FQDESV (reference sequence). The CDR3 is 16 amino acids. CDR3 amino acids: CASSSGGRGPYNEQFF.

This CDR3 reads CASSPRTGFEQPQHF. This sequence joins TRBV28 and TRBJ1-5; the D call from TCRdb, TRBD1, cannot be confirmed without DNA. CDR1 MDHEN and CDR2 SYDVKM come from the germline V gene. CDR3 length: 15 residues.

The V call is TRBV4-3, the J call TRBJ2-7; TCRdb proposes TRBD1, but this gene call is untestable without DNA. Germline CDR1 and CDR2: LGHNA and YSLEER. The CDR3 sequence is 12 residues long. The CDR3 spells CASSQEGDEQYF.